One sample yielded the 18 T cell receptor beta chains listed below, sequenced in a study of blood T cells in healthy people across ages. Sample-barcoded 5' priming and a J-beta primer mix drove a second PCR of roughly 7 to 11 cycles. TCRdb used MiXCR to reprocess the 5' RACE reads, holding one entry per CDR3 protein. The sample carries under 2 million distinct CDR3 sequences, approximately 32% recorded once. Sample: blood. Source of these receptors: a woman in her twenties or thirties in good health.

This clonotype was observed a few times. The gene calls are TRBV3-1 and TRBJ1-2; TRBD1 agrees at 10 bases. The V and J ends lost 6 bases and 8 bases, in that order; junction bases with no gene match: 9. The length of the CDR3 is 14 residues. Germline lookup yields CDR1 LGHDT and CDR2 YNNKEL (reference sequence). The CDR3 DNA reads as TGTGCCAGCAGTCAAAGAGGGACAGGGGACGGCTACACCTTC. Encoded protein: CASSQRGTGDGYTF.

The chain employs TRBV20-1 and TRBJ2-2; 12 bases fit TRBD2. The CDR3 has 18 amino acids. The V and J ends lost 0 bases and 2 bases, in that order; junction bases with no gene match: 7. Germline V gene data show CDR1 as DFQATT and CDR2 as SNEGSKA (reference sequence). The CDR3 region has the DNA TGCAGTGCTAGAGATCTAGCGGGGGGGCGCCTTAACACCGGGGAGCTGTTTTTT. Protein sequence: CSARDLAGGRLNTGELFF.

This clonotype was picked up a small number of times. This chain uses TRBV10-1 with TRBJ2-1; the D is unclear. CDR1 is WNHNN, CDR2 SYGVQD, per germline (reference sequence). V was cut by 3 bases and J by 8 bases, with 17 bases left in between. There are 15 residues in the CDR3. The CDR3 loop reads CASSETVRTLHEQFF. CDR3 DNA sequence: TGCGCCAGCAGTGAAACAGTCCGAACCCTCCATGAGCAGTTCTTC.

The genes are TRBV12-3 or TRBV12-4 and TRBJ2-7, with 7 bases aligning to TRBD1. The CDR3 loop spans 12 amino acids. The V segment lost 7 bases and the J segment 6 bases; nucleotides outside the gene matches: 6. The chain's CDR3 is CASNKGAGEQYF. The CDR3 DNA follows: TGTGCCAGCAATAAGGGGGCAGGCGAGCAGTACTTC.

The V and J genes are TRBV7-2 and TRBJ2-4, with 15 bases matching TRBD2. The J call may not be correct, given that the DNA end is closer to TRBJ2-7. The germline V gene has CDR1 SGHTA and CDR2 FQGNSA. The CDR3 covers 16 residues. The chain's CDR3 is CASSWGLAGGGYEQYF. The CDR3 DNA sequence: TGTGCCAGCAGCTGGGGACTAGCGGGGGGAGGGTACGAGCAGTACTTC.

Comments on this clonotype: An end of the junction does not agree with germline; a read error may underlie this. The gene calls are TRBV6-2 or TRBV6-3 and TRBJ2-5, with 10 positions matching TRBD2. The CDR3 sequence is 12 residues long. Germline-derived CDR1 and CDR2 are MNHEY and SVGEGT. The CDR3 sequence: CASTSGGEGQHF. CDR3 DNA sequence: TGTGCCAGCACGAGCGGGGGGGAGGGCCAGCACTTC.

This clonotype has at least ten counts. The gene calls are TRBV11-2 and TRBJ2-3; no reliable D call. CDR3 length: 12 residues. Germline V CDR1 and CDR2: SGHAT, FQNNGV. Trimming left V 4 bases short and J 5 bases short, with 7 bases between. The CDR3 DNA follows: TGTGCCAGCAGCTGGGGTGGAGATACGCAGTATTTT. This translates into CASSWGGDTQYF.

CDR3 bases: TGTGCCAGCACCCTGACAGGTTCACCAAGAACAGATACGCAGTATTTT. Translating gives CASTLTGSPRTDTQYF. V gene TRBV12-3 or TRBV12-4 combines with J gene TRBJ2-3, with D possibly matching TRBD1 (6 bases). The V end was cut by 7 bases, the J end by 3 bases, with 20 bases between. The CDR3 consists of 16 residues.

This clonotype was observed a few times. The chain combines TRBV20-1 with TRBJ2-1, with TRBD2 matching over 9 bases. J lost 6 bases, V lost 0 bases, and 6 bases had no gene match. Germline values: CDR1 DFQATT, CDR2 SNEGSKA (reference sequence). The CDR3 has 15 amino acids. DNA for the CDR3: TGCAGTGCTAGAGATCAAGCGGGAGGCCTCAATGAGCAGTTCTTC. Protein: CSARDQAGGLNEQFF.

This clonotype occurred a few times. The J gene is TRBJ2-1, the V gene TRBV19; 11 bases match TRBD2. The V gene's germline CDR1 is LNHDA and CDR2 SQIVND (reference sequence). V dropped 7 bases and J dropped 7; count of bases not matched to a gene: 6. CDR3 length equals 14 residues. As DNA, the CDR3 is TGTGCCAGTAATAGACTAGCGGGAAATAATGAGCAGTTCTTC. Translating it yields CASNRLAGNNEQFF. Based on the CDR3 plus reference TRBV19 and TRBJ2-1, the full variable domain is DGGITQSPKYLFRKEGQNVTLSCEQNLNHDAMYWYRQDPGQGLRLIYYSQIVNDFQKGDIAEGYSVSREKKESFPLTVTSAQKNPTAFYLCASNRLAGNNEQFFGPGTRLTVL.

This clonotype occurred a few times. The J gene is TRBJ2-7, the V gene TRBV27, with 11 bases fitting TRBD1. V was pared by 8 bases and J by 3 bases, with 6 bases of the junction left unmatched. The CDR3 contains 14 residues. Germline CDR1 reads MNHEY; CDR2 reads SMNVEV (reference sequence). The CDR3 nucleotides read TGTGCCAGCCGGTGGGGACAGGGGGTCTACGAGCAGTACTTC. This translates into CASRWGQGVYEQYF.

The rearrangement joins TRBV10-2 to TRBJ2-1; 9 bases align to TRBD2. Germline CDR1 reads WSHSY; CDR2 reads SAAADI. With 10 bases clipped from V and 3 bases from J, the junction kept 10 bases outside the gene matches. This CDR3 comprises 15 residues. Written as DNA, the CDR3 is TGCGCCAAATCTTTAGCGGGAGATTTCTACAATGAGCAGTTCTTC. Translating it yields CAKSLAGDFYNEQFF.

CDR3 nucleotides: TGTGCCAGCAGCTTTCTAGCGGGGGCCCAGTATGAGCAGTTCTTC. Translating gives CASSFLAGAQYEQFF. This chain joins TRBV7-8 and TRBJ2-1; 10 bases line up with TRBD2. With 3 bases clipped from V and 8 bases from J, the junction kept 7 bases outside the gene matches. The CDR3 runs 15 residues. The germline CDR1 and CDR2 sequences are SGHVS and FQNEAQ.

This clonotype was counted only a few times. The chain joins TRBV12-3 or TRBV12-4 to TRBJ2-7, with 7 bases identical to TRBD2. Trimming cost V 3 bases and J 2 bases; bases outside gene matches: 7. CDR3 length: 15 amino acids. As DNA, the CDR3 is TGTGCCAGCAGTTTGGCTAGCGGACTCACCTACGAGCAGTACTTC. Translated: CASSLASGLTYEQYF.

This clonotype was seen repeatedly, ten times or more. This chain connects TRBV11-2 to TRBJ2-7, with unresolved D. CDR3 length: 11 residues. Trimming cost V 1 base and J 12 bases, with 10 bases left between them. Germline-derived CDR1 and CDR2 are SGHAT and FQNNGV. The CDR3 nucleotides are TGTGCCAGCAGCTTAGGCCCCGCACTGTACTTC. It translates to CASSLGPALYF.

This clonotype has more than one count but fewer than ten. V usage is TRBV18 and J usage is TRBJ2-5; D unresolved. V was cut by 1 base and J by 1 base, with 7 bases left in between. This CDR3 spans 14 amino acids. Germline V CDR1 and CDR2: KGHSH, LQKENI. CDR3 residues: CASSPRHSQETQYF. The CDR3 region has the DNA TGTGCCAGCTCACCACGCCACAGCCAAGAGACCCAGTACTTC.

This clonotype was found a few times. For the CDR3, the DNA is TGTGCCAGCAGCCACTCGGGGAGCGGGGGGGCCGGAGATACGCAGTATTTT. Protein: CASSHSGSGGAGDTQYF. The J gene is TRBJ2-3, the V gene TRBV3-1, with 10 bases matching TRBD2. This CDR3 has 17 amino acids. Germline V CDR1 and CDR2: LGHDT, YNNKEL (reference sequence). Trimming cost V 3 bases and J 5 bases; bases outside gene matches: 11.

The chain recombines TRBV10-3 with TRBJ2-1, with D perhaps matching TRBD1 (6 bases). V was trimmed by 6 bases and J by 6 bases, leaving 15 bases between them. The CDR3 has 14 amino acids. CDR1 is ENHRY, CDR2 SYGVKD, per germline. For the CDR3, the DNA is TGTGCCATCAGCACCCCGGGACAAAGCAATGAGCAGTTCTTC. Translated: CAISTPGQSNEQFF.